This TCR beta chain was sequenced for a study of chemoradiotherapy in HPV16-positive cancers. Findings and caveats of the study: HPV-specific T cells were functionally defined from only a couple of HPV16-positive patients. For HPV16-positive patients, expanding HPV-responsive T cells associated with longer recurrence-free survival. Candidate HPV-specific clones and E7-related TCR motifs grew in tumor during treatment.

Concerning this clone itself: The antigen is undetermined.

The CDR3 is 13 amino acids. CDR1 and CDR2 (germline): SGHDN, FVKESK. With 5 bases removed from V and 4 bases from J, the gap between germline ends came to 9 bases. Measured with immunoSEQ multiplex PCR; TCRdb has only the in-frame clones, and not every one. The sample holds about 12,000 clones, around 72% seen once. Over chemoradiotherapy, repertoires were sampled more than once. J is TRBJ2-1 and V is TRBV14, with D unresolved. Collection of the sample occurred from a patient who underwent chemoradiotherapy. The TCR originated in a human donor with HPV-associated anogenital cancer. The CDR3 is CASSAELYNEQFF. The DNA for the CDR3 is TGTGCCAGCAGCGCGGAACTTTACAATGAGCAGTTCTTC.